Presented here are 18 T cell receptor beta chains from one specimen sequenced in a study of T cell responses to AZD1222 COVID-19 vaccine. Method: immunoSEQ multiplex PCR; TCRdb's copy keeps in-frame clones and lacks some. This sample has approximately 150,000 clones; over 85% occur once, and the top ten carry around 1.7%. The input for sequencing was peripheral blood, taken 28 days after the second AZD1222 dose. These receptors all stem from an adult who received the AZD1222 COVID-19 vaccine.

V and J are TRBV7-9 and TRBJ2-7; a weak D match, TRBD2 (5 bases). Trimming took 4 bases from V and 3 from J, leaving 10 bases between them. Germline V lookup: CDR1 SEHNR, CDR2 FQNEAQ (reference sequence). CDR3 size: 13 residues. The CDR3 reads CASSSTSFYEQYF. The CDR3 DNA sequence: TGTGCCAGCAGCTCAACTAGTTTCTACGAGCAGTACTTC.

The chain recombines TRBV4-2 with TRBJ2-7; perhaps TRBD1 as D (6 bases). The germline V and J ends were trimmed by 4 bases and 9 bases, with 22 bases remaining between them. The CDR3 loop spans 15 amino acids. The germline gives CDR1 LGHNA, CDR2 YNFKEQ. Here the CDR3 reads CASSRRTEPTAAQYF. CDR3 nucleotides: TGTGCCAGCAGCCGCCGGACAGAGCCCACGGCTGCGCAGTACTTC.

The CDR3 loop reads CASSVTGGPYGYTF. The CDR3 region has the DNA TGTGCCAGCAGCGTGACAGGGGGCCCCTATGGCTACACCTTC. This chain uses TRBV28 with TRBJ1-2; 10 bases are shared with TRBD1. Germline CDR1 MDHEN, CDR2 SYDVKM. The CDR3 contains 14 residues. The ends lost 6 bases at V and 4 bases at J; junction bases unmatched: 5.

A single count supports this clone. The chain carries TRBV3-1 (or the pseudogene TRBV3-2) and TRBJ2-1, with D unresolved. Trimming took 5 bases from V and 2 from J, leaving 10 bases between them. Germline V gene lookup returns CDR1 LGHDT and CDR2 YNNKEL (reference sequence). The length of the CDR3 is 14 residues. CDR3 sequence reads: CASSGFGAYNEQFF. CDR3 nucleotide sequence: TGTGCCAGCAGCGGTTTCGGCGCCTACAATGAGCAGTTCTTC.

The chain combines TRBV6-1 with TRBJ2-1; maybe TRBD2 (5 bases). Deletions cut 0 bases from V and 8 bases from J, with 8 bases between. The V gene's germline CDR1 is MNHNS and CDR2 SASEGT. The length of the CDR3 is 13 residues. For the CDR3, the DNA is TGTGCCAGCAGTGAAGCACTAGGTCATGAGCAGTTCTTC. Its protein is CASSEALGHEQFF.

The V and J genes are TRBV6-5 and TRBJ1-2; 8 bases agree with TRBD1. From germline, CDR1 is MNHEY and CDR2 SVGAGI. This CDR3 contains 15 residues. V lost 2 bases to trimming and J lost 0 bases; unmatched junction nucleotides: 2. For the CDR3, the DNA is TGTGCCAGCAGTTACGGACAGGGCGCTAACTATGGCTACACCTTC. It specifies CASSYGQGANYGYTF.

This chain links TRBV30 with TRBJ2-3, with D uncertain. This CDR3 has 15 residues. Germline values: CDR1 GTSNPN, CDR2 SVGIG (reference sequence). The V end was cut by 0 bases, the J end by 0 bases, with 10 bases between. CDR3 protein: CAWSVPRRSTDTQYF. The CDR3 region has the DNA TGTGCCTGGAGTGTACCACGTCGGAGCACAGATACGCAGTATTTT.

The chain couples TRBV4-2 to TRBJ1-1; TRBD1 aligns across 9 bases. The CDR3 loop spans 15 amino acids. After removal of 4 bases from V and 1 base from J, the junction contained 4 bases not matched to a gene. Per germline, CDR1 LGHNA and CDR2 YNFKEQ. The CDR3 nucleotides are TGTGCCAGCAGCCCGGGGGACAGGGAGAACACTGAAGCTTTCTTT. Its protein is CASSPGDRENTEAFF.

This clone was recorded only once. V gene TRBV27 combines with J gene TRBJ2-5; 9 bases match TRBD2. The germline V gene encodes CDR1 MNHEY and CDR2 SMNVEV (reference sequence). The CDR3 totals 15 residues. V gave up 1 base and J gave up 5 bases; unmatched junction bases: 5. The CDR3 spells CASSLLASGTETQYF. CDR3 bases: TGTGCCAGCAGTTTATTGGCTAGCGGGACCGAGACCCAGTACTTC.

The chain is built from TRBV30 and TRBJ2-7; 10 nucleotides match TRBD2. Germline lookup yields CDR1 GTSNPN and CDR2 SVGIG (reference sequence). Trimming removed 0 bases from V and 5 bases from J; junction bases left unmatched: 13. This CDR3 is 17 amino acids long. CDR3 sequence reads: CAWSVPPYSGRSDEQYF. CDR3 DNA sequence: TGTGCCTGGAGTGTACCCCCCTATAGCGGGAGGAGCGACGAGCAGTACTTC.

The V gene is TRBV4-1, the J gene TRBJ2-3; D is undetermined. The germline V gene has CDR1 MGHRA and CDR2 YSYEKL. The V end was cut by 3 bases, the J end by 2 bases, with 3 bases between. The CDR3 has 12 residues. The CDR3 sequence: CASSQLTDTQYF. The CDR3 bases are TGCGCCAGCAGCCAGCTCACAGATACGCAGTATTTT.

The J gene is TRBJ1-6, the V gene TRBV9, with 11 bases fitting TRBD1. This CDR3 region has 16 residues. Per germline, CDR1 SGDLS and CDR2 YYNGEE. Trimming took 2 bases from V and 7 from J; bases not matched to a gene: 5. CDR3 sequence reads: CASSVRGDRGNSPLHF. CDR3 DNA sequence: TGTGCCAGCAGCGTCCGAGGGGACAGGGGGAATTCACCCCTCCACTTT.

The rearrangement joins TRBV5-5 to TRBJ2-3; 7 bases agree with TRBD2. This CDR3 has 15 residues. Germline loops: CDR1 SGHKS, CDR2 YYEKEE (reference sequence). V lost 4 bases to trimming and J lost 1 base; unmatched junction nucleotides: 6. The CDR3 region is CASSLWGGGTDTQYF. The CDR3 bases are TGTGCCAGCAGCCTGTGGGGGGGTGGCACAGATACGCAGTATTTT. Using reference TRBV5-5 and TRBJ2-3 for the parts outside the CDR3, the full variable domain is DAGVTQSPTHLIKTRGQQVTLRCSPISGHKSVSWYQQVLGQGPQFIFQYYEKEERGRGNFPDRFSARQFPNYSSELNVNALLLGDSALYLCASSLWGGGTDTQYFGPGTRLTVL.

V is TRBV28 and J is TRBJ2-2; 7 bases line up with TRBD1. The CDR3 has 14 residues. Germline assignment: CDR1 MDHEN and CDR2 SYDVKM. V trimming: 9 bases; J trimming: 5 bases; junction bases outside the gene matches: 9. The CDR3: CASRGQYKTGELFF. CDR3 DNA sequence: TGTGCCAGTAGGGGACAGTACAAAACCGGGGAGCTGTTTTTT.

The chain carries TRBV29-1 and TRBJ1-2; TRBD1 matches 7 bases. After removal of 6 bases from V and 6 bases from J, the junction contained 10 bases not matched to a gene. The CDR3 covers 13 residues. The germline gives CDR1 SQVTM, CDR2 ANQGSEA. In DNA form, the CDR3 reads TGCAGCGTCCAACAGGGGTTTGGGAATGGCTACACCTTC. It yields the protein CSVQQGFGNGYTF.

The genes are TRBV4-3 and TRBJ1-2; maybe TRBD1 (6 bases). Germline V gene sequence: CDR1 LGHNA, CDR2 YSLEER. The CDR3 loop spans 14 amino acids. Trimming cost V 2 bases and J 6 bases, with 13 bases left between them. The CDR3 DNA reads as TGCGCCAGCAGCCAACTACAGGGCTGGCATGGCTACACCTTC. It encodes CASSQLQGWHGYTF.

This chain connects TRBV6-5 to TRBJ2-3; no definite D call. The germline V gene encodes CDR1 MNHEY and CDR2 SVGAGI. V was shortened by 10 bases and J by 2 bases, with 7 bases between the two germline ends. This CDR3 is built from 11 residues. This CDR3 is CATRVTDTQYF. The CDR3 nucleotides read TGTGCCACCAGAGTCACAGATACGCAGTATTTT.

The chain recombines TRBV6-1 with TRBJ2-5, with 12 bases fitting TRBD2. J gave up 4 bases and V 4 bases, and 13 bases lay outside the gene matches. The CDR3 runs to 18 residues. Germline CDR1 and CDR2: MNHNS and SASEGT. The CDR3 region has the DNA TGTGCCAGCAGTGGGGTCCCGGGACTAGCGGGTCGAGGAGAGACCCAGTACTTC. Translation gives CASSGVPGLAGRGETQYF.